Listed below are T cell receptor beta chains from one sample, sequenced in a study of control samples from healthy donors and cancer patients. Sequenced by immunoSEQ multiplex PCR; TCRdb stores in-frame clones only, minus some. Of 150,000 to 200,000 clones in the sample, approximately 94% were seen once. The sample taken for sequencing was blood. The receptors come from a woman younger than 35 in good health. Each CDR3 is given with its conserved first and last residue. A D gene is named only where the DNA matches it firmly. Size is omitted from some rows. Given values are once, few, many or a class for expanded clones.

V: TRBV19
J: TRBJ1-1
D: .
size: .
CDR3: CASSMGPIATEAFF
DNA: TGTGCCAGTAGTATGGGCCCTATCGCCACTGAAGCTTTCTTT

V: TRBV2
J: TRBJ1-5
D: TRBD1
size: .
CDR3: CASSGQGAFQPQHF
DNA: TGTGCCAGCAGTGGGCAGGGGGCTTTTCAGCCCCAGCATTTT

V: TRBV7-2
J: TRBJ1-2
D: TRBD1
size: .
CDR3: CASSYLDRDFSVYTF
DNA: TGTGCCAGCAGCTACCTAGACAGGGACTTTTCGGTCTACACCTTC

V: TRBV5-4
J: TRBJ2-7
D: .
size: .
CDR3: CASSLDSVSYEQYF
DNA: TGTGCCAGCAGCTTGGATTCGGTTTCCTACGAGCAGTACTTC

V: TRBV6-4
J: TRBJ1-2
D: TRBD1
size: .
CDR3: CASSDSEGAGYGYTF
DNA: TGTGCCAGCAGTGACTCGGAGGGGGCTGGCTATGGCTACACCTTC

V: TRBV6-5
J: TRBJ2-3
D: TRBD2
size: .
CDR3: CASRLAGVADTQYF
DNA: TGTGCCAGCAGGCTAGCGGGAGTGGCAGATACGCAGTATTTT

V: TRBV12-3/TRBV12-4
J: TRBJ1-2
D: .
size: few
CDR3: CASVSSDYYGYTF
DNA: TGTGCCAGCGTATCCTCCGATTACTATGGCTACACCTTC

V: TRBV6-6
J: TRBJ2-7
D: .
size: once
CDR3: CASSYSTTDPYEQYF
DNA: TGTGCCAGCAGTTACTCTACGACGGACCCCTACGAGCAGTACTTC

V: TRBV4-1
J: TRBJ2-7
D: .
size: .
CDR3: CASSPRQGSIYEQYF
DNA: TGCGCCAGCAGCCCTCGCCAGGGCTCGATCTACGAGCAGTACTTC

V: TRBV18
J: TRBJ2-3
D: TRBD2
size: .
CDR3: CASSPLTSGGDSHTQYF
DNA: TGTGCCAGCTCACCACTGACTAGCGGGGGAGATTCGCATACGCAGTATTTT

V: TRBV11-2
J: TRBJ1-6
D: TRBD1
size: .
CDR3: CASSTVGTVPSPLHF
DNA: TGTGCCAGCAGCACCGTGGGGACAGTACCCTCACCCCTCCACTTT

V: TRBV28
J: TRBJ1-2
D: .
size: .
CDR3: CASNQNGYTF
DNA: TGTGCCAGCAACCAGAATGGCTACACCTTC

V: TRBV5-1
J: TRBJ2-7
D: TRBD1
size: once
CDR3: CASSLAPGQGAYEQYF
DNA: TGCGCCAGCAGCTTGGCCCCAGGACAGGGGGCCTACGAGCAGTACTTC

V: TRBV28
J: TRBJ1-6
D: .
size: .
CDR3: CATSGSPNSPLHF
DNA: TGTGCCACCTCCGGGAGCCCCAATTCACCCCTCCACTTT

V: TRBV12-3/TRBV12-4
J: TRBJ2-2
D: .
size: .
CDR3: CASSSGAGELFF
DNA: TGTGCCAGCAGCTCAGGTGCCGGGGAGCTGTTTTTT

V: TRBV3-1/TRBV3-2
J: TRBJ2-1
D: TRBD2
size: .
CDR3: CASSQMSGGPNEQFF
DNA: TGTGCCAGCAGCCAAATGTCGGGAGGGCCCAATGAGCAGTTCTTC

V: TRBV11-2
J: TRBJ2-2
D: .
size: .
CDR3: CASSLIAGSNTGELFF
DNA: TGTGCCAGCAGCTTAATCGCAGGGTCGAACACCGGGGAGCTGTTTTTT

V: TRBV28
J: TRBJ1-4
D: TRBD1
size: .
CDR3: CASSTTGGVWEKLFF
DNA: TGTGCCAGCAGTACTACAGGGGGCGTATGGGAAAAACTGTTTTTT